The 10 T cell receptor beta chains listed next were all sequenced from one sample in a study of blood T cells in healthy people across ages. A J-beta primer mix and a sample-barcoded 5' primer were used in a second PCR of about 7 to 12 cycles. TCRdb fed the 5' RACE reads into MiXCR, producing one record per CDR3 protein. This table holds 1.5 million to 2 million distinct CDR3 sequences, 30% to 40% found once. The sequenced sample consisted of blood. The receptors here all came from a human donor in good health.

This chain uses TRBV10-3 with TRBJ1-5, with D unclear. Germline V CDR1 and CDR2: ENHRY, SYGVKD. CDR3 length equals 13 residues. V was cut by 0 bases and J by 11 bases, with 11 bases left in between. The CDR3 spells CAISESPDSAQHF. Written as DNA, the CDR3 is TGTGCCATCAGTGAGTCTCCGGACTCAGCCCAGCATTTT.

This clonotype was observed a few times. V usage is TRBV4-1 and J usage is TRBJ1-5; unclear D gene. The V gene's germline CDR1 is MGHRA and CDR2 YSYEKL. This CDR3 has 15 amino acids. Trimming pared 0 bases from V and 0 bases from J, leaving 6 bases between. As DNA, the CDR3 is TGCGCCAGCAGCCAAGAGAGTCATAGCAATCAGCCCCAGCATTTT. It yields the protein CASSQESHSNQPQHF.

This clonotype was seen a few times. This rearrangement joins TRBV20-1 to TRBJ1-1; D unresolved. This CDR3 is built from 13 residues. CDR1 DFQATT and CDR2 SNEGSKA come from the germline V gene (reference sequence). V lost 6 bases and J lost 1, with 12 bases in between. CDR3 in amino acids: CSALRAENTEAFF. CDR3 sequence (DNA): TGCAGTGCCCTACGGGCCGAGAACACTGAAGCTTTCTTT.

The CDR3 reads CASSPGQAGNSPLHF. Here the CDR3 DNA reads TGTGCCAGCAGCCCGGGACAGGCAGGAAATTCACCCCTCCACTTT. This sequence joins TRBV12-3 or TRBV12-4 and TRBJ1-6, with 8 bases that match TRBD1. The CDR3 has 15 residues. J lost 7 bases, V lost 6 bases, and 8 bases had no gene match.

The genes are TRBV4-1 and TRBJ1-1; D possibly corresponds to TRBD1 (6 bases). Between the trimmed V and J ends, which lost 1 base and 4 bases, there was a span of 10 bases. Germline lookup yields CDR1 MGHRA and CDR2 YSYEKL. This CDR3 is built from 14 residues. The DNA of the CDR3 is TGCGCCAGCAGCCAAGCGGGCAGGGGCACTGAAGCTTTCTTT. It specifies CASSQAGRGTEAFF.

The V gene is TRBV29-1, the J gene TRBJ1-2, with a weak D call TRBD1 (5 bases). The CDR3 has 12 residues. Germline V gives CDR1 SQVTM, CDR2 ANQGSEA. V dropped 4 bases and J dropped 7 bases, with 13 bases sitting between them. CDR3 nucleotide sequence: TGCAGCGTTGCCTCAGGGCCAGGTGGCTACACCTTC. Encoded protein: CSVASGPGGYTF.

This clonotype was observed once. For the CDR3, the DNA is TGTGCCAGCAGTTTGGGTGGCCGAACCGAAGAACTGTTTTTT. Translation: CASSLGGRTEELFF. The V call is TRBV28, the J call TRBJ1-4; no firm D call. Trimming removed 3 bases at V and 12 bases at J, with 17 bases between. Germline CDR1 MDHEN, CDR2 SYDVKM. CDR3 length equals 14 residues.

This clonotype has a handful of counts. In nucleotides, the CDR3 is TGCGCCAGCAGCGAAGCTCCCCAGCAGTCCTATGGCTACACCTTC. This gives the protein CASSEAPQQSYGYTF. The chain recombines TRBV4-1 with TRBJ1-2; D uncertain. The V end lost 5 bases, the J end lost 4 bases, and 17 bases lay between the germline ends. This CDR3 is 15 amino acids long. Germline CDR1 is MGHRA and CDR2 is YSYEKL.

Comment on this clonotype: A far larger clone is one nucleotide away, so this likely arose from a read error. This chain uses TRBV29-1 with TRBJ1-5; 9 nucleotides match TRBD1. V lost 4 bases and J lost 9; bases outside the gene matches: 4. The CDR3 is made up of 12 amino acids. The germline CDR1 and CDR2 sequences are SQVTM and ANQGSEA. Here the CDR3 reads CSVGDRDRPQHF. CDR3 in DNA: TGCAGCGTTGGGGACAGGGATCGGCCCCAGCATTTT.

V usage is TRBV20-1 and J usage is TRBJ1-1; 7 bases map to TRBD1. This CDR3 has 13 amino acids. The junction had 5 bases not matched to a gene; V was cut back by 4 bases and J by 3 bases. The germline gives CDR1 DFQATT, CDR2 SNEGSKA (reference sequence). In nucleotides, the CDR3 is TGCAGTGCTAACCGGGACAGAGACACTGAAGCTTTCTTT. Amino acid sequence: CSANRDRDTEAFF.